The clone carrying this T cell receptor (beta chain) is a singleton in its sample. CDR3 length equals 10 residues. Germline loops: CDR1 SGHKS, CDR2 YYEKEE (reference sequence). V lost 7 bases, J lost 8 bases, and 8 bases lay in between. Clones were read by immunoSEQ multiplex PCR, and TCRdb kept only the in-frame ones, dropping some. The sample holds approximately 170,000 clones, approximately 85% seen once. These data originate in a study of blood T cell repertoires in COVID-19. The receptor comes from a man aged 55 to 69 who had recovered from COVID-19. Sequenced: peripheral blood. V is TRBV5-5 and J is TRBJ2-3; D gene unclear. This CDR3 is CASDAGTQYF. DNA for the CDR3: TGTGCCAGCGACGCAGGTACGCAGTATTTT.